The 18 T cell receptor beta chains presented below share a single source sample, sequenced in a study of early T cells in non-severe SARS-CoV-2 infection. Each CDR3 protein gets one entry after TCRdb re-called the 5' RACE reads with MiXCR. The data contain tens of thousands of distinct CDR3 sequences, 9.3% of them singletons. Specimen: whole blood. These receptors all stem from an adult who was a healthcare worker with PCR-confirmed SARS-CoV-2 infection or an uninfected control (not recorded which).

This clonotype was picked up many times. The gene calls are TRBV3-1 and TRBJ2-1, with D perhaps TRBD2 (5 bases). Trimming left V 2 bases short and J 9 bases short, with 17 bases between. CDR3 size: 15 residues. Germline V CDR1 and CDR2: LGHDT, YNNKEL (reference sequence). Here the CDR3 DNA reads TGTGCCAGCAGCCAAAGAGGTTCGCCTAGCTCTGAGCAGTTCTTC. It yields the protein CASSQRGSPSSEQFF.

This clonotype came up a few times. The chain carries TRBV6-6 and TRBJ2-5, with D maybe TRBD1 (5 bases). The CDR3 sequence is 14 residues long. From germline, CDR1 is MNHNY and CDR2 SVGAGI (reference sequence). The germline V and J ends were trimmed by 2 bases and 1 base, with 8 bases remaining between them. The CDR3 reads CASSYGQGQETQYF. Written as DNA, the CDR3 is TGTGCCAGCAGTTACGGGCAGGGCCAAGAGACCCAGTACTTC.

The chain uses TRBV18 and TRBJ2-7, with a possible D match to TRBD1 (5 bases). This CDR3 comprises 13 residues. V gave up 2 bases and J gave up 7 bases, with 12 bases separating them. From germline, CDR1 is KGHSH and CDR2 LQKENI. The CDR3 region has the DNA TGTGCCAGCTCACCAATGGAGCGACAGGAGCAGTACTTC. Protein sequence: CASSPMERQEQYF. The full variable domain, rest sourced from reference TRBV18 and TRBJ2-7, is NAGVMQNPRHLVRRRGQEARLRCSPMKGHSHVYWYRQLPEEGLKFMVYLQKENIIDESGMPKERFSAEFPKEGPSILRIQQVVRGDSAAYFCASSPMERQEQYFGPGTRLTVT.

This clonotype was detected many times. The CDR3, as DNA: TGTGCCAGCAGCCGCGGGGCCAACGTCCTGACTTTC. Translating it yields CASSRGANVLTF. The chain is built from TRBV12-3 or TRBV12-4 and TRBJ2-6; D gene unclear. The CDR3 runs 12 residues. The ends were cut back, 6 bases at V and 4 bases at J, with 4 bases in the middle.

This chain connects TRBV5-4 to TRBJ1-1; 7 bases line up with TRBD1. J lost 1 base, V lost 4 bases, and 4 bases had no gene match. The germline V gene encodes CDR1 SGHNT and CDR2 YYREEE (reference sequence). The CDR3 runs 14 residues. CDR3 coding DNA: TGTGCCAGCAGCCAGGGACAGAGGAACACTGAAGCTTTCTTT. It translates to CASSQGQRNTEAFF.

The chain has TRBV11-3 and TRBJ2-2; maybe TRBD1 (5 bases). Germline V gene lookup returns CDR1 SGHNT and CDR2 YENEEA. Trimming left V 5 bases short and J 14 bases short, with 15 bases between. This CDR3 is built from 12 residues. CDR3 DNA sequence: TGTGCCAGCAGCGAGACAGCAGGTCGTCTGTTTTTT. Protein: CASSETAGRLFF.

This clonotype was counted many times. The chain recombines TRBV7-8 with TRBJ2-3; D is ambiguous. CDR3 size: 16 residues. The V gene lost 3 bases and the J gene lost 6 bases, with 19 bases spanning the gap. CDR1 is SGHVS and CDR2 is FQNEAQ in the germline V gene. CDR3 in amino acids: CASSLVRPTLWDTQYF. The DNA for the CDR3 is TGTGCCAGCAGCTTGGTTCGGCCCACCCTGTGGGATACGCAGTATTTT.

The chain links TRBV7-9 to TRBJ2-4, with D uncertain. The germline V gene encodes CDR1 SEHNR and CDR2 FQNEAQ (reference sequence). The V end was cut by 3 bases, the J end by 8 bases, with 5 bases between. The CDR3 extends over 11 amino acids. The CDR3, as DNA: TGTGCCAGCAGCTTGTCGGACATTCAGTACTTC. It is translated as CASSLSDIQYF.

This sequence joins TRBV20-1 and TRBJ2-7; D remains ambiguous. From germline, CDR1 is DFQATT and CDR2 SNEGSKA (reference sequence). The CDR3 sequence is 13 residues long. V was cut by 1 base and J by 3 bases, with 10 bases left in between. Here the CDR3 reads CSARGRGSYEQYF. In DNA form, the CDR3 reads TGCAGTGCTAGAGGTCGCGGTAGCTACGAGCAGTACTTC.

The sample holds one count of this clonotype. The rearrangement links TRBV2 to TRBJ1-2, with unresolved D. The V end was cut by 2 bases, the J end by 5 bases, with 9 bases between. CDR3 length: 13 amino acids. Per the germline V gene, CDR1 is SNHLY and CDR2 is FYNNEI. The CDR3 coding sequence is TGTGCCAGCAGTGAACTCACAGCTTATGGCTACACCTTC. Protein sequence: CASSELTAYGYTF.

This clonotype was observed many times. This chain connects TRBV30 to TRBJ2-1, with D possibly matching TRBD2 (6 bases). Germline V gene sequence: CDR1 GTSNPN, CDR2 SVGIG (reference sequence). The CDR3 contains 17 residues. V was pared by 0 bases and J by 6 bases, with 21 bases between. CDR3 sequence reads: CAWSVQVLALLGNEQFF. CDR3 nucleotides: TGTGCCTGGAGTGTACAAGTCCTAGCGTTACTAGGCAATGAGCAGTTCTTC.

At least ten counts were recorded for this clonotype. The chain uses TRBV6-5 and TRBJ2-2; 8 positions match TRBD1. With 6 bases clipped from V and 6 bases from J, the junction kept 9 bases outside the gene matches. The germline CDR1 and CDR2 sequences are MNHEY and SVGAGI. The CDR3 covers 15 residues. CDR3 residues: CASRGAGGLAGELFF. In DNA, the CDR3 is TGTGCCAGCAGAGGTGCAGGGGGCCTAGCCGGGGAGCTGTTTTTT.

At least ten counts were recorded for this clonotype. The chain uses TRBV10-3 and TRBJ2-3; D is undetermined. CDR3 size: 13 residues. From germline, CDR1 is ENHRY and CDR2 SYGVKD. The germline V and J ends were trimmed by 9 bases and 1 base, with 11 bases remaining between them. CDR3 nucleotide sequence: TGTGCCATGAACTCCTTGGGCACAGATACGCAGTATTTT. It encodes CAMNSLGTDTQYF.

This clonotype was seen only a few times. The chain uses TRBV20-1 and TRBJ2-5, with D maybe TRBD2 (5 bases). Per the germline V gene, CDR1 is DFQATT and CDR2 is SNEGSKA (reference sequence). CDR3 length: 14 residues. V lost 5 bases and J lost 3, with 16 bases in between. CDR3 in amino acids: CSAGRGRPEETQYF. In DNA, the CDR3 is TGCAGTGCTGGGAGAGGGAGACCAGAAGAGACCCAGTACTTC.

The chain couples TRBV7-6 to TRBJ1-1; D gene ambiguous. Germline values: CDR1 SGHVS, CDR2 FNYEAQ. Trimming cost V 10 bases and J 1 base, with 13 bases left between them. This CDR3 spans 13 amino acids. CDR3 protein: CATAQTWNTEAFF. CDR3 coding DNA: TGTGCCACCGCCCAAACTTGGAACACTGAAGCTTTCTTT.

The sample holds many counts of this clonotype. The rearrangement joins TRBV4-2 to TRBJ2-3, with D uncertain. V was trimmed by 4 bases and J by 0 bases, leaving 11 bases between them. Germline CDR1 and CDR2: LGHNA and YNFKEQ. The CDR3 consists of 15 residues. The CDR3 nucleotides read TGTGCCAGCAGCCCCTGGACCTCTAGCACAGATACGCAGTATTTT. This translates into CASSPWTSSTDTQYF.

This rearrangement joins TRBV13 to TRBJ2-5, with 14 nucleotides matching TRBD2. With 5 bases clipped from V and 5 bases from J, the junction kept 13 bases outside the gene matches. Germline CDR1 and CDR2: PRHDT and FYEKMQ (reference sequence). There are 18 residues in the CDR3. CDR3 amino acids: CASSPVGGTSGGSETQYF. The DNA for the CDR3 is TGTGCCAGCAGCCCTGTTGGAGGGACTAGCGGGGGAAGTGAGACCCAGTACTTC.

This clonotype appeared a few times. The V gene is TRBV4-2, the J gene TRBJ2-4; TRBD2 is a possible D gene (5 bases). Trimming stripped 0 bases from V and 11 bases from J, with 23 bases between. Germline V gene data show CDR1 as LGHNA and CDR2 as YNFKEQ. The CDR3 contains 17 residues. The CDR3 sequence: CASSQDGLKRSYGVQYF. The CDR3 DNA is TGTGCCAGCAGCCAAGATGGGCTTAAGCGGTCATATGGGGTTCAGTACTTC.